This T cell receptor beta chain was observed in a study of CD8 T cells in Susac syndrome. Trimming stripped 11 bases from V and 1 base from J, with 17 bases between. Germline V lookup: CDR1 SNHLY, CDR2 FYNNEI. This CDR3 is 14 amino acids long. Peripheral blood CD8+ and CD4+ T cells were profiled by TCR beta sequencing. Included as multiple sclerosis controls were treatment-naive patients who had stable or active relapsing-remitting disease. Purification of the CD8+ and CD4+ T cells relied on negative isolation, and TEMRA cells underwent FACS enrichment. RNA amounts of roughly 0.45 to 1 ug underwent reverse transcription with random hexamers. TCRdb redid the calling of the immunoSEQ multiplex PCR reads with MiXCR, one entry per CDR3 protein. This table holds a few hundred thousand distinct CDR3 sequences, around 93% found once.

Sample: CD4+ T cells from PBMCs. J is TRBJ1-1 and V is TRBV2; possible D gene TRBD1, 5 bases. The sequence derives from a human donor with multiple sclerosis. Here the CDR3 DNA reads TGTGCCGGAGCCCCACGGGGGAGGAACACTGAAGCTTTCTTT. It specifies CAGAPRGRNTEAFF.